What follows describes a single T cell receptor beta chain. The sample is drawn from a study of blood T cell repertoires in COVID-19. At the level of the study: Cohort 3 donors were reported recovered after two negative PCRs, clearance, or symptom resolution. The analysed material was cDNA or gDNA that came from T cells, B-cell-depleted T cells, or PBMCs.

With 0 bases clipped from V and 5 bases from J, the junction kept 5 bases outside the gene matches. Germline assignment: CDR1 MGHRA and CDR2 YSYEKL. The CDR3 totals 16 residues. The repertoire was sequenced with immunoSEQ multiplex PCR; TCRdb's copy has only in-frame clones and lacks some. The profile covers about 400,000 clones, with over 75% appearing a single time and roughly 1.9% taken by the ten largest. Input material: PBMCs or T cells enriched from blood (not recorded which). This TCR derives from a man in his forties in a cohort exposed to, infected with or recovered from COVID-19 (not recorded which). This rearrangement joins TRBV4-1 to TRBJ2-2, with 8 bases lining up with TRBD2. CDR3 DNA: TGCGCCAGCAGCCAAGAGATTAGCGGGGTGACCGGGGAGCTGTTTTTT. It yields the protein CASSQEISGVTGELFF.